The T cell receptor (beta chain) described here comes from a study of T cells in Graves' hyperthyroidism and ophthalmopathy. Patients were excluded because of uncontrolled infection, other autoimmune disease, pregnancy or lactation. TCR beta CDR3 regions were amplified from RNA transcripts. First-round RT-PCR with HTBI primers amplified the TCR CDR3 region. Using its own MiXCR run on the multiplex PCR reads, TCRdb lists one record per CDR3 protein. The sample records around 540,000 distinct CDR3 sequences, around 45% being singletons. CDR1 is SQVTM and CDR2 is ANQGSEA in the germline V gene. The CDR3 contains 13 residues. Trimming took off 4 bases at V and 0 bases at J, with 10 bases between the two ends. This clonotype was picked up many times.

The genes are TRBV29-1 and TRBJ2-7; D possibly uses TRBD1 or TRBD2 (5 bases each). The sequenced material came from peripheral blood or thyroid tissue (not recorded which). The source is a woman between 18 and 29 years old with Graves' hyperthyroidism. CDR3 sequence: CSVAGRLSYEQYF. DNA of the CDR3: TGCAGCGTTGCGGGACGGCTCTCCTACGAGCAGTACTTC.